The T cell receptor (beta chain) described here comes from a study of shared clonotypes between healthy human individuals. Study background: Donors, aged 18 to 49, were a couple of women and three men.

On this clone: As yet, its antigen is unknown.

Per germline, CDR1 SGHTA and CDR2 FQGNSA. The CDR3 extends over 13 amino acids. Trimming took 1 base from V and 4 from J, leaving 7 bases between them. Study observations and caveats: Donor scarcity curtailed the genetic and exposure-history diversity represented herein.

Sequenced by immunoSEQ multiplex PCR; TCRdb stores in-frame clones only, minus some. The table records about 1.4 million clones, approximately 96% of them present only once. This chain links TRBV7-2 with TRBJ1-2; tentative D call: TRBD1 (6 bases). This receptor was obtained from a man aged 30 to 39 in good health. Material for sequencing was naive CD4+ T cells sorted from blood. Described subset: CD45RA+ positively selected. The CDR3 nucleotides read TGTGCCAGCAGCTTAGACAGGGCCTATGGCTACACCTTC. Translating it yields CASSLDRAYGYTF.